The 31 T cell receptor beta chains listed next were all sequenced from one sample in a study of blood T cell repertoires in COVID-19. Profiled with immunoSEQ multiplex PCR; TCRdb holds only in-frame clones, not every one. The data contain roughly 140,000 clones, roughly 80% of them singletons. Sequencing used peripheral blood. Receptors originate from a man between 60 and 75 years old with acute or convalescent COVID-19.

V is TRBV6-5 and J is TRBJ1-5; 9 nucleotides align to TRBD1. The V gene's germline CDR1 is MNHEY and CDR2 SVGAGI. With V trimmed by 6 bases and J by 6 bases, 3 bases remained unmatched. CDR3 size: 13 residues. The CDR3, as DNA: TGTGCCAGCAGCAAGGGACAGGGTCAGCCCCAGCATTTT. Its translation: CASSKGQGQPQHF.

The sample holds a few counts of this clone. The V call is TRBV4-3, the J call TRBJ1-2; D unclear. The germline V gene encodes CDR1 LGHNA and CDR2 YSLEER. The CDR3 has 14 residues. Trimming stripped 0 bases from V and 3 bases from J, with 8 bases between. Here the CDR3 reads CASSQDYADYGYTF. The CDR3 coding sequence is TGCGCCAGCAGCCAAGATTACGCAGACTATGGCTACACCTTC.

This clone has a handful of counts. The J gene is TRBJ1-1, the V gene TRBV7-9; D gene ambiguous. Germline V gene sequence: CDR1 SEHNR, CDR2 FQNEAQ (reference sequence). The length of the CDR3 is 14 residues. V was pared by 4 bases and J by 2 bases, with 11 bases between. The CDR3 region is CASSYRPRNTEAFF. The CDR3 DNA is TGTGCCAGCAGCTACCGGCCTAGAAACACTGAAGCTTTCTTT. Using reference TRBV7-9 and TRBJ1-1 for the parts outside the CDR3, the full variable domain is DTGVSQNPRHKITKRGQNVTFRCDPISEHNRLYWYRQTLGQGPEFLTYFQNEAQLEKSRLLSDRFSAERPKGSFSTLEIQRTEQGDSAMYLCASSYRPRNTEAFFGQGTRLTVV.

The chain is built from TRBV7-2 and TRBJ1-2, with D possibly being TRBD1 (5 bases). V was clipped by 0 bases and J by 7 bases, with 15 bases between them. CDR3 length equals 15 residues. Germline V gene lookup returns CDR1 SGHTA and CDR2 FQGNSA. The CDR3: CASSLAGRDFGGYTF. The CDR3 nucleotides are TGTGCCAGCAGCTTAGCCGGCAGGGACTTCGGTGGCTACACCTTC.

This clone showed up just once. For the CDR3, the DNA is TGCGCCAGCAGCCAGAGTCAAGGCAATCAGCCCCAGCATTTT. It encodes CASSQSQGNQPQHF. The chain has TRBV4-1 and TRBJ1-5; D not resolved. V was cut by 3 bases and J by 2 bases, with 8 bases left in between. In germline, CDR1 is MGHRA, CDR2 YSYEKL. The CDR3 contains 14 residues.

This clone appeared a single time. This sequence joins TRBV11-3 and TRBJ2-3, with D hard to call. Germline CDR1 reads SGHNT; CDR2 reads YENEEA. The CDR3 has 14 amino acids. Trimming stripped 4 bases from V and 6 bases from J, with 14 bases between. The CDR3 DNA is TGTGCCAGCAGCTCCGCACAGAATAGGGATACGCAGTATTTT. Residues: CASSSAQNRDTQYF. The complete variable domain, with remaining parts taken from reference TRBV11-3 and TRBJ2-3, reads EAGVVQSPRYKIIEKKQPVAFWCNPISGHNTLYWYLQNLGQGPELLIRYENEEAVDDSQLPKDRFSAERLKGVDSTLKIQPAELGDSAVYLCASSSAQNRDTQYFGPGTRLTVL.

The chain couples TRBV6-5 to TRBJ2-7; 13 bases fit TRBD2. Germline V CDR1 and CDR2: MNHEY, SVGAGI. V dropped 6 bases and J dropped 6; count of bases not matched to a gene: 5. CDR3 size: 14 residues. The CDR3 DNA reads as TGTGCCAGCAGCCGGACTAGCGGGGGCCCCGAGCAGTACTTC. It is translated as CASSRTSGGPEQYF.

DNA of the CDR3: TGTGCCAGCAGTTTTGCCCAGGGGTGGGATGGCTACACCTTC. Its translation: CASSFAQGWDGYTF. J is TRBJ1-2 and V is TRBV27; a weak D match, TRBD1 (6 bases). This CDR3 region has 14 residues. The V and J ends lost 3 bases and 6 bases respectively, with 14 bases between them. The germline CDR1 and CDR2 sequences are MNHEY and SMNVEV (reference sequence).

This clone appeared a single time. CDR3 nucleotides: TGTGCCAGCAGCTGGGGAGGGAAAAGCTCTGGAAACACCATATATTTT. It encodes CASSWGGKSSGNTIYF. V usage is TRBV5-5 and J usage is TRBJ1-3; D not certain. Germline V gene sequence: CDR1 SGHKS, CDR2 YYEKEE (reference sequence). V lost 3 bases to trimming and J lost 0 bases, with 13 bases between them. This CDR3 has 16 residues.

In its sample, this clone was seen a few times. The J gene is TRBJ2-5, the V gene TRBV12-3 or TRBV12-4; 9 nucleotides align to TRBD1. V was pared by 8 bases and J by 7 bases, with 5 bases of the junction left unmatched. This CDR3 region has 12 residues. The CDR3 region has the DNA TGTGCCAGCGGGACAGGGAAGGGGACCCAGTACTTC. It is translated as CASGTGKGTQYF.

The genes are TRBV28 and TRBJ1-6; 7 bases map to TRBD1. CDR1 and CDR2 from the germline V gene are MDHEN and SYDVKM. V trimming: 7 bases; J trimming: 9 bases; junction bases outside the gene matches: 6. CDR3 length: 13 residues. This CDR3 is CASKPGQSSPLHF. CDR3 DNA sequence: TGTGCCAGCAAGCCGGGACAGAGTTCACCCCTCCACTTT.

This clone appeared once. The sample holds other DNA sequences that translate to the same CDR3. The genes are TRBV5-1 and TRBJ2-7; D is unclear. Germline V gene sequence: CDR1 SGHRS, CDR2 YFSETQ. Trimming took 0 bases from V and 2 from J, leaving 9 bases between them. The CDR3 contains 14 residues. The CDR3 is CASSLESGPYEQYF. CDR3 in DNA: TGCGCCAGCAGCTTGGAGTCAGGTCCCTACGAGCAGTACTTC. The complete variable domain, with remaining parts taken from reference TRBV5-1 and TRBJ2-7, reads KAGVTQTPRYLIKTRGQQVTLSCSPISGHRSVSWYQQTPGQGLQFLFEYFSETQRNKGNFPGRFSGRQFSNSRSEMNVSTLELGDSALYLCASSLESGPYEQYFGPGTRLTVT.

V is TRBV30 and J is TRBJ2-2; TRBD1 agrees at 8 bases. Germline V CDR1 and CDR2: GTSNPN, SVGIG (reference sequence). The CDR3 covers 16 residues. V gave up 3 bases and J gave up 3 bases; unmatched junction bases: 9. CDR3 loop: CAWRHKGQADTGELFF. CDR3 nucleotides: TGTGCCTGGAGGCATAAGGGACAGGCCGACACCGGGGAGCTGTTTTTT.

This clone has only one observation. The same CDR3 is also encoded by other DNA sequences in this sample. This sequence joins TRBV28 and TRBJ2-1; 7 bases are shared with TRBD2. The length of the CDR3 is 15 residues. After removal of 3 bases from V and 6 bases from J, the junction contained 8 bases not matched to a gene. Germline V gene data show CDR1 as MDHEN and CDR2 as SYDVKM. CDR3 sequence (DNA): TGTGCCAGCAGTTTTGGCGCGGGAGCGGGCAATGAGCAGTTCTTC. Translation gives CASSFGAGAGNEQFF.

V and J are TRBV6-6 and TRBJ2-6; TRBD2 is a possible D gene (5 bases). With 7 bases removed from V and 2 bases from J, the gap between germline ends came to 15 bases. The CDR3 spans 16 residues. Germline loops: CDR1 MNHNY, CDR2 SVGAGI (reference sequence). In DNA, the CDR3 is TGTGCCAGCACCTACTCGGCCGGGGCTGGGGCCAACGTCCTGACTTTC. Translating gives CASTYSAGAGANVLTF.

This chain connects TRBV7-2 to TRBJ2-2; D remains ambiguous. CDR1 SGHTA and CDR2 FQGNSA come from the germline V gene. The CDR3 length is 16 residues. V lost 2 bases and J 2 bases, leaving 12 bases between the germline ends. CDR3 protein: CASSLMGRPNTGELFF. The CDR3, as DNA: TGTGCCAGCAGCTTAATGGGCCGGCCTAACACCGGGGAGCTGTTTTTT.

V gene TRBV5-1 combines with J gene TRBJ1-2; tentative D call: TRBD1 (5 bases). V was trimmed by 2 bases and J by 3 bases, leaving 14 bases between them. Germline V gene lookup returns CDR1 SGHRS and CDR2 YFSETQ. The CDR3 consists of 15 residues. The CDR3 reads CASSFQGPRDYGYTF. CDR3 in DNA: TGCGCCAGCAGCTTTCAGGGCCCCCGGGACTATGGCTACACCTTC.

CDR3 loop: CAVRPGGSYNEQFF. Written as DNA, the CDR3 is TGTGCCGTCCGCCCCGGGGGCTCCTACAATGAGCAGTTCTTC. The J gene is TRBJ2-1, the V gene TRBV10-3; the D gene is possibly TRBD2 (6 bases). V dropped 11 bases and J dropped 0 bases, with 14 bases sitting between them. Germline V lookup: CDR1 ENHRY, CDR2 SYGVKD. The length of the CDR3 is 14 residues.

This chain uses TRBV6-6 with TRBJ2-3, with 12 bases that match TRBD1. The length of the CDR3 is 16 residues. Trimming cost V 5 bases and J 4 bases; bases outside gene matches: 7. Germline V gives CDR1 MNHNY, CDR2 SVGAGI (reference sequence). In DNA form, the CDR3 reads TGTGCCAGCAGTCAGGGGGACAGGGGGCGTGCAGATACGCAGTATTTT. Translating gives CASSQGDRGRADTQYF.

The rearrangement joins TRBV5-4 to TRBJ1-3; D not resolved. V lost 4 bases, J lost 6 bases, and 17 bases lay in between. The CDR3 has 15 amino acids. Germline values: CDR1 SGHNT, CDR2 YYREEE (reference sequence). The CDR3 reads CASSTGSPGENTIYF. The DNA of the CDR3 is TGTGCCAGCAGCACCGGGAGCCCGGGTGAAAACACCATATATTTT.

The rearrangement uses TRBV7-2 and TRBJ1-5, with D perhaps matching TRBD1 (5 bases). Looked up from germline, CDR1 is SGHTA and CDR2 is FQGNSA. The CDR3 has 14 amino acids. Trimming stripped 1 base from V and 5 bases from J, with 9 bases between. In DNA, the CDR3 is TGTGCCAGCAGCTTAGACGCGGGGGATCAGCCCCAGCATTTT. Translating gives CASSLDAGDQPQHF. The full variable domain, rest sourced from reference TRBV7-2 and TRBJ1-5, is GAGVSQSPSNKVTEKGKDVELRCDPISGHTALYWYRQSLGQGLEFLIYFQGNSAPDKSGLPSDRFSAERTGGSVSTLTIQRTQQEDSAVYLCASSLDAGDQPQHFGDGTRLSIL.

CDR3 in DNA: TGCGCCAGCAGCTTGGTGGGGGCCGGGTACAATGAGCAGTTCTTC. Translated: CASSLVGAGYNEQFF. The chain uses TRBV5-1 and TRBJ2-1; weak D call: TRBD1 (6 bases). V lost 0 bases to trimming and J lost 4 bases, with 11 bases between them. The germline V gene encodes CDR1 SGHRS and CDR2 YFSETQ. CDR3 length: 15 residues.

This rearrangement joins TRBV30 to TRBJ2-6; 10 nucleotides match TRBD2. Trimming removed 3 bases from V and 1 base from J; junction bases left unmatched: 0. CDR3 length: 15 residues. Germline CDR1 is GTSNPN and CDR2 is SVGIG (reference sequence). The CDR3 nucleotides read TGTGCCTGGAGGACTAGCGGGTCTGGGGCCAACGTCCTGACTTTC. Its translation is CAWRTSGSGANVLTF.

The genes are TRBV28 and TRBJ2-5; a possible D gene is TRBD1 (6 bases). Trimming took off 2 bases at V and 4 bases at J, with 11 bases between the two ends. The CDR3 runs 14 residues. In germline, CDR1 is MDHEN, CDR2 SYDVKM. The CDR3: CASSLASGVETQYF. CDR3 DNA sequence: TGTGCCAGCAGTTTAGCTTCAGGGGTAGAGACCCAGTACTTC.

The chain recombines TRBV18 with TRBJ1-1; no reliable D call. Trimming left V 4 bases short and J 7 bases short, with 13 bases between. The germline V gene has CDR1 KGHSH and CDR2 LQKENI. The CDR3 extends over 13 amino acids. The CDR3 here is CASSLDLEGEAFF. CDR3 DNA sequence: TGTGCCAGCTCACTTGACCTGGAGGGTGAAGCTTTCTTT.

CDR3 loop: CASSIAAGNQPQHF. The CDR3 region has the DNA TGTGCCAGTAGTATAGCCGCCGGGAATCAGCCCCAGCATTTT. The chain employs TRBV19 and TRBJ1-5, with D uncertain. The ends were cut back, 1 base at V and 4 bases at J, with 8 bases in the middle. The germline V gene has CDR1 LNHDA and CDR2 SQIVND (reference sequence). This CDR3 spans 14 amino acids.

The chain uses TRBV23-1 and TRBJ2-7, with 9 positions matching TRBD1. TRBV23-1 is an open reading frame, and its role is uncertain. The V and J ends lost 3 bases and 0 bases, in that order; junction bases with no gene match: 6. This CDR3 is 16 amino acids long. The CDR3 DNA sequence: TGCGCCAGCAGTCATCGCGGACAGGGGTGCTCCTACGAGCAGTACTTC. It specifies CASSHRGQGCSYEQYF.

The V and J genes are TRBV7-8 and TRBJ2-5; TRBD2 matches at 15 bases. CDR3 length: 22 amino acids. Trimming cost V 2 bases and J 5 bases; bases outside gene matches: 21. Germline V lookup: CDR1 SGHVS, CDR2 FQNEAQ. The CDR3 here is CASSLHPGLAGGTSLGVETQYF. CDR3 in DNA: TGTGCCAGCAGCTTACACCCGGGACTAGCGGGGGGAACGAGCCTGGGGGTGGAGACCCAGTACTTC.

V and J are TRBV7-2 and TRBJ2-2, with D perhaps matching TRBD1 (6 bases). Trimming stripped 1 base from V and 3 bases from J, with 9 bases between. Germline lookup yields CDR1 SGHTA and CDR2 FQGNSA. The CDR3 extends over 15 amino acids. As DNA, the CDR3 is TGTGCCAGCAGCTTAGTAGGGGGATACACCGGGGAGCTGTTTTTT. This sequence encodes CASSLVGGYTGELFF.

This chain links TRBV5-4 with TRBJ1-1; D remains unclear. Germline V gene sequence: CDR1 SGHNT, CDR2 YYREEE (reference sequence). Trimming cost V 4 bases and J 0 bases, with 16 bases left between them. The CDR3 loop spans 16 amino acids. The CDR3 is CASSRGQPNMNTEAFF. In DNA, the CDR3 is TGTGCCAGCAGCCGAGGGCAGCCTAACATGAACACTGAAGCTTTCTTT.

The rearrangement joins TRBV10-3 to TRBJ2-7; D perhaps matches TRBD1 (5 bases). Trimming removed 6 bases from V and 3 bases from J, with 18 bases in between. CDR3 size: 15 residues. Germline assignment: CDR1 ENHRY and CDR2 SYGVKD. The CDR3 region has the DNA TGTGCCATCAGCGACGTCAAAACAGGATTCTACGAGCAGTACTTC. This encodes CAISDVKTGFYEQYF.